Below are 29 T cell receptor beta chains sequenced from a single sample in a study of monozygotic twins with inflammatory bowel disease. No DNA is given; TCRdb re-called the 5' RACE reads and lists each CDR3 protein once. The sample totals more than 350,000 distinct CDR3 sequences. Sequencing was done on a sample of blood. These receptors came from a human donor with ulcerative colitis or Crohn's disease, or a healthy co-twin of an affected twin (not recorded which).

J is TRBJ1-1 and V is TRBV3-1. Germline assignment: CDR1 LGHDT and CDR2 YNNKEL (reference sequence). The CDR3 contains 13 residues. The CDR3 sequence: CASSRKQSTEAFF.

This sequence joins TRBV13 and TRBJ2-7; TCRdb gives TRBD1 as the D gene, but with no DNA this cannot be confirmed. In germline, CDR1 is PRHDT, CDR2 FYEKMQ (reference sequence). The CDR3 has 15 amino acids. The CDR3 protein is CASAFGTGVVYEQYF. Supplemented by reference TRBV13 and TRBJ2-7, the full variable domain reads AAGVIQSPRHLIKEKRETATLKCYPIPRHDTVYWYQQGPGQDPQFLISFYEKMQSDKGSIPDRFSAQQFSDYHSELNMSSLELGDSALYFCASAFGTGVVYEQYFGPGTRLTVT.

This sequence joins TRBV27 and TRBJ1-1. The germline gives CDR1 MNHEY, CDR2 SMNVEV (reference sequence). CDR3 length equals 15 residues. CDR3 sequence reads: CASTEIGTENTEAFF.

The V gene is TRBV5-6, the J gene TRBJ1-6; TCRdb's D call, TRBD1, is unchecked because there is no DNA. The CDR3 covers 15 residues. CDR1 is SGHDT, CDR2 YYEEEE, per germline. This CDR3 reads CASSSVDRVGSPLHF.

The CDR3 is CASTPSEGGTEAFF. V gene TRBV12-3 or TRBV12-4 combines with J gene TRBJ1-1. This CDR3 contains 14 residues.

The J gene is TRBJ1-1, the V gene TRBV9; with no DNA, the TCRdb D assignment of TRBD1 cannot be verified. This CDR3 comprises 13 residues. CDR1 is SGDLS, CDR2 YYNGEE, per germline. CDR3 amino acids: CASSGRGTAEAFF.

The chain has TRBV20-1 and TRBJ2-3; TCRdb gives TRBD1 as the D gene, but with no DNA this cannot be confirmed. This CDR3 is built from 14 residues. Germline CDR1 reads DFQATT; CDR2 reads SNEGSKA (reference sequence). The CDR3 sequence: CSASAAGHGDTQYF.

The CDR3 here is CASSLNNLAGEPYNEQFF. The chain uses TRBV5-1 and TRBJ2-1; TCRdb's assignment of TRBD2 cannot be checked, as there is no DNA. From germline, CDR1 is SGHRS and CDR2 YFSETQ. The CDR3 runs to 18 residues.

The chain recombines TRBV28 with TRBJ2-1; TCRdb's assignment of TRBD1 cannot be checked, as there is no DNA. This CDR3 comprises 13 residues. Per germline, CDR1 MDHEN and CDR2 SYDVKM. CDR3 sequence reads: CASSPGGRDEQFF.

This chain links TRBV19 with TRBJ2-7; TCRdb gives TRBD1 as the D gene, but with no DNA this cannot be confirmed. This CDR3 spans 11 amino acids. Per the germline V gene, CDR1 is LNHDA and CDR2 is SQIVND (reference sequence). The CDR3 sequence is CSRQENYEQYF.

V is TRBV6-1 and J is TRBJ1-3; TCRdb's assignment of TRBD1 cannot be checked, as there is no DNA. The CDR3 consists of 16 residues. The V gene's germline CDR1 is MNHNS and CDR2 SASEGT. CDR3 region: CASSPGQGTSGNTIYF.

CDR3 sequence reads: CAISARGQSYEQYF. V gene TRBV10-3 combines with J gene TRBJ2-7; TCRdb names TRBD1, which stays unverified in the absence of DNA. The CDR3 covers 14 residues. Per the germline V gene, CDR1 is ENHRY and CDR2 is SYGVKD.

V gene TRBV5-6 combines with J gene TRBJ2-5; as DNA is missing, the TRBD1 call by TCRdb cannot be tested. This CDR3 region has 14 residues. Germline V gene data show CDR1 as SGHDT and CDR2 as YYEEEE. This chain's CDR3 is CATTPRRDQETQYF.

The chain combines TRBV7-2 with TRBJ1-2; with no DNA, the TCRdb D assignment of TRBD1 cannot be verified. CDR3 length: 15 amino acids. Germline V gives CDR1 SGHTA, CDR2 FQGNSA. The CDR3 sequence is CASSVGQGLSYGYTF. The full variable domain, completed using reference TRBV7-2 and TRBJ1-2, is GAGVSQSPSNKVTEKGKDVELRCDPISGHTALYWYRQSLGQGLEFLIYFQGNSAPDKSGLPSDRFSAERTGGSVSTLTIQRTQQEDSAVYLCASSVGQGLSYGYTFGSGTRLTVV.

This chain uses TRBV30 with TRBJ1-6; the TCRdb D gene call, TRBD1, has no DNA to confirm it. The CDR3 contains 15 residues. Looked up from germline, CDR1 is GTSNPN and CDR2 is SVGIG (reference sequence). The chain's CDR3 is CAWSAGGAYNSPLHF.

The rearrangement links TRBV25-1 to TRBJ1-1; the TCRdb D gene call, TRBD1, has no DNA to confirm it. The CDR3 has 15 residues. Germline V gene data show CDR1 as MGHDK and CDR2 as SYGVNS. The CDR3: CASSTITGDNTEAFF.

The chain carries TRBV20-1 and TRBJ2-2; as DNA is missing, the TRBD2 call by TCRdb cannot be tested. Germline V gene sequence: CDR1 DFQATT, CDR2 SNEGSKA (reference sequence). The CDR3 contains 14 residues. CDR3 amino acids: CSARTSGNTGELFF.

This rearrangement joins TRBV6-1 to TRBJ1-2. CDR1 is MNHNS and CDR2 is SASEGT in the germline V gene. This CDR3 is 14 amino acids long. The CDR3 region is CASSDGRRDYGYTF.

V is TRBV2 and J is TRBJ1-1. Germline-derived CDR1 and CDR2 are SNHLY and FYNNEI. CDR3 length: 16 residues. The chain's CDR3 is CASSERSFHLNTEAFF.

The chain recombines TRBV20-1 with TRBJ2-3; the D gene TCRdb calls, TRBD2, cannot be checked with no DNA. This CDR3 is 16 amino acids long. Germline V lookup: CDR1 DFQATT, CDR2 SNEGSKA (reference sequence). CDR3 region: CSAKAPSGTATDTQYF.

V gene TRBV4-1 combines with J gene TRBJ1-2. CDR3 length: 16 amino acids. Germline V gene data show CDR1 as MGHRA and CDR2 as YSYEKL. The CDR3 sequence: CASSHYFQQSRSDYTF.

The gene calls are TRBV7-6 and TRBJ1-5. The V gene's germline CDR1 is SGHVS and CDR2 FNYEAQ. The CDR3 contains 16 residues. CDR3 in amino acids: CANLALAIFSNQPQHF.

The J gene is TRBJ2-7, the V gene TRBV20-1; absent DNA, TCRdb's TRBD1 call cannot be checked. The CDR3 is 13 amino acids. From germline, CDR1 is DFQATT and CDR2 SNEGSKA (reference sequence). CDR3 region: CSAVQGLSYEQYF.

V gene TRBV9 combines with J gene TRBJ1-4; no DNA is available, so the TRBD1 call from TCRdb remains unchecked. The CDR3 covers 15 residues. Germline CDR1 reads SGDLS; CDR2 reads YYNGEE. The CDR3 protein is CASSVGGRGEENLFF.

The chain carries TRBV4-2 and TRBJ1-2; TCRdb's assignment of TRBD1 cannot be checked, as there is no DNA. The CDR3 is 15 amino acids. Germline lookup yields CDR1 LGHNA and CDR2 YNFKEQ. The CDR3 sequence: CASSQDRGGGYGYTF.

The chain couples TRBV5-1 to TRBJ2-5. CDR1 SGHRS and CDR2 YFSETQ come from the germline V gene. This CDR3 comprises 14 residues. The CDR3 protein is CASSLWAQQETQYF.

The gene calls are TRBV5-1 and TRBJ2-7; TCRdb names TRBD2, which stays unverified in the absence of DNA. Germline CDR1 reads SGHRS; CDR2 reads YFSETQ. The CDR3 has 17 amino acids. The chain's CDR3 is CASSLRGPGTGTYEQYF.

J is TRBJ2-5 and V is TRBV12-3 or TRBV12-4; TCRdb indicates TRBD2, and absent DNA this call remains unverified. The CDR3 is made up of 14 amino acids. CDR3 residues: CASSSGLRQETQYF.

The chain couples TRBV12-3 or TRBV12-4 to TRBJ2-1; the D call of TRBD2 rests on TCRdb alone, since no DNA is present to check it. The CDR3 contains 16 residues. The CDR3 loop is CASSLGSSGPYNEQFF.